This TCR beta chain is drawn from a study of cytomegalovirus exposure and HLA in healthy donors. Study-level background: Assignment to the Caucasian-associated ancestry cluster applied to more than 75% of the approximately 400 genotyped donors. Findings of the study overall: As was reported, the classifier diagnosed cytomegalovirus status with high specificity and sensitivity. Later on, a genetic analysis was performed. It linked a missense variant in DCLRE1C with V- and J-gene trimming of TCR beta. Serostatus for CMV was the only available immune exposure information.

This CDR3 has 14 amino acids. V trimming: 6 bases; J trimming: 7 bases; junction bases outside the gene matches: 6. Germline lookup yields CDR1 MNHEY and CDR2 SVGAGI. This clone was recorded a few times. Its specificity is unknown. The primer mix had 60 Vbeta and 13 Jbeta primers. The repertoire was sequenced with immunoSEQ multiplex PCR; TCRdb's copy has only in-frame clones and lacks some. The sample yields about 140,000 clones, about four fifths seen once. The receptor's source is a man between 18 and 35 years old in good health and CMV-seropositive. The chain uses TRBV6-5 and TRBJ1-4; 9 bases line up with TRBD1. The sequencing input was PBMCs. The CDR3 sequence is CASSPGQGPEKLFF. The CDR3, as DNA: TGTGCCAGCAGCCCGGGACAGGGACCTGAAAAACTGTTTTTT.